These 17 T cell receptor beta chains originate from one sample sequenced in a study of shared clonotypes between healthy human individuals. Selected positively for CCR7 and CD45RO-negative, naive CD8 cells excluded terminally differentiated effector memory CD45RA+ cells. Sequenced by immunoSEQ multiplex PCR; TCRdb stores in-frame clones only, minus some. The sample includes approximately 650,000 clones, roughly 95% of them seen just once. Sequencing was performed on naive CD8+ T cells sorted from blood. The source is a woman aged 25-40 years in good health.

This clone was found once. The chain's CDR3 is CASSQDSYYEQYF. Written as DNA, the CDR3 is TGCGCCAGCAGCCAAGATAGCTACTACGAGCAGTACTTC. The chain links TRBV4-1 to TRBJ2-5; no reliable D call. The J call may be in error: the DNA end matches TRBJ2-7 better. The CDR3 extends over 13 amino acids. Per germline, CDR1 MGHRA and CDR2 YSYEKL.

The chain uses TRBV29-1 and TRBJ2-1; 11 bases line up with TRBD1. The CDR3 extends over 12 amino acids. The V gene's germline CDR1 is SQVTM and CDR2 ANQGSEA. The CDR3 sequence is CRGDRGNNEQFF. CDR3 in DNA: TGCAGGGGGGACAGGGGGAACAATGAGCAGTTCTTC.

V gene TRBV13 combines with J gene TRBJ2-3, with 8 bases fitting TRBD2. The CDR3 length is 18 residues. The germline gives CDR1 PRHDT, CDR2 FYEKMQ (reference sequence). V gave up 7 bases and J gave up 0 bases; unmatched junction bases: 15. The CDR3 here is CASTSPRAGGPSTDTQYF. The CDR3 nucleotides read TGTGCCAGCACCTCACCTAGGGCGGGAGGCCCTAGCACAGATACGCAGTATTTT.

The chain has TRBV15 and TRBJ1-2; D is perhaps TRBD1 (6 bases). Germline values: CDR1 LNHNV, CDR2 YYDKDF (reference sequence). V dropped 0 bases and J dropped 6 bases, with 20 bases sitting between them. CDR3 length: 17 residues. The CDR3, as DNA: TGTGCCACCAGCAGAGATCGGGGAACAGGGCTAAGAGATGGCTACACCTTC. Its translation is CATSRDRGTGLRDGYTF.

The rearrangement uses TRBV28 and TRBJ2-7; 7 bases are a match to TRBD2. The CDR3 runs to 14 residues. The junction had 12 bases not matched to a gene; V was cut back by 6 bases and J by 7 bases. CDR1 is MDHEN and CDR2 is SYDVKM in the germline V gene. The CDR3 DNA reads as TGTGCCAGCAGGCCGGGACTACGATCACCGGAGCAGTACTTC. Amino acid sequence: CASRPGLRSPEQYF. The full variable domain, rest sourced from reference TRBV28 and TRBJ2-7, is DVKVTQSSRYLVKRTGEKVFLECVQDMDHENMFWYRQDPGLGLRLIYFSYDVKMKEKGDIPEGYSVSREKKERFSLILESASTNQTSMYLCASRPGLRSPEQYFGPGTRLTVT.

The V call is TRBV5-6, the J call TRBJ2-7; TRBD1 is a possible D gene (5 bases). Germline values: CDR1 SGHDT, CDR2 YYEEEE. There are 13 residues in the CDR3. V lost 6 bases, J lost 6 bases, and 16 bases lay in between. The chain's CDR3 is CASTREQVTEQYF. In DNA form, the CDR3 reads TGTGCCAGCACCCGTGAACAGGTTACCGAGCAGTACTTC. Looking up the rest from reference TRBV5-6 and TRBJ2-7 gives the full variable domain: DAGVTQSPTHLIKTRGQQVTLRCSPKSGHDTVSWYQQALGQGPQFIFQYYEEEERQRGNFPDRFSGHQFPNYSSELNVNALLLGDSALYLCASTREQVTEQYFGPGTRLTVT.

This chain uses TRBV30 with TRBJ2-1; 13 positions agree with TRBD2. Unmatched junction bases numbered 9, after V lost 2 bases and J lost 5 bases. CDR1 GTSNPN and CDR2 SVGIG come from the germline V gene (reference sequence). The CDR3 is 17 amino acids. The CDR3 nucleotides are TGTGCCTGGAGTTGGGGGACTAGCGGGGCCAAAGACAATGAGCAGTTCTTC. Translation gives CAWSWGTSGAKDNEQFF. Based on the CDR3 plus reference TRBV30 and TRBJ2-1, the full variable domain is SQTIHQWPATLVQPVGSPLSLECTVEGTSNPNLYWYRQAAGRGLQLLFYSVGIGQISSEVPQNLSASRPQDRQFILSSKKLLLSDSGFYLCAWSWGTSGAKDNEQFFGPGTRLTVL.

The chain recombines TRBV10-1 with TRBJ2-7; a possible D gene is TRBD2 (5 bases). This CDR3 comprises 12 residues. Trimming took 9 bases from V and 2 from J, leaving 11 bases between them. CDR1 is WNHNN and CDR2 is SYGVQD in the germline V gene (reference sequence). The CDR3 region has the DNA TGCGCCAGGCCGGGATCAACCTACGAGCAGTACTTC. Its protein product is CARPGSTYEQYF.

CDR3 bases: TGTGCCAGCAGTTTATTAGCAGGGCAAGGCTACACCTTC. Amino acids: CASSLLAGQGYTF. V usage is TRBV28 and J usage is TRBJ1-2; D might be TRBD1 (5 bases). V shed 1 base and J shed 8 bases, with 11 bases lying between them. Looked up from germline, CDR1 is MDHEN and CDR2 is SYDVKM. The CDR3 length is 13 residues.

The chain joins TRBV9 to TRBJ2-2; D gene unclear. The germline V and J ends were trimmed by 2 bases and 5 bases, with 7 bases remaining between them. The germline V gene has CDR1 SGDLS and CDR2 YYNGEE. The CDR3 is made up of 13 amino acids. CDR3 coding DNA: TGTGCCAGCAGCGTTATGGGGACCGGGGAGCTGTTTTTT. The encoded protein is CASSVMGTGELFF.

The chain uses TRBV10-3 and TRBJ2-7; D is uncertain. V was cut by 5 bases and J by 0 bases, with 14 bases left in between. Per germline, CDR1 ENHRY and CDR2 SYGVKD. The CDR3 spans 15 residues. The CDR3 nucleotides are TGTGCCATCAGTAATGACATTAGCCTCTCCTACGAGCAGTACTTC. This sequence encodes CAISNDISLSYEQYF.

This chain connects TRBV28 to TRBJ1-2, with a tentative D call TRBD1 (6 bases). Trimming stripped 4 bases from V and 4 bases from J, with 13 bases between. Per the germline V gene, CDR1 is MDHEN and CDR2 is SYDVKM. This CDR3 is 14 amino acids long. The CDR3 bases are TGTGCCAGCAGTTCCCAAGGGGGTTTCTATGGCTACACCTTC. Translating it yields CASSSQGGFYGYTF.

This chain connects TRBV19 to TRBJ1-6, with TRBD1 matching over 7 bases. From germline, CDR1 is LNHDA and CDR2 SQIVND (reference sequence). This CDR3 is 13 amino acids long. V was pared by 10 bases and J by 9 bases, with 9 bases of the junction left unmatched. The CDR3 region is CATQGGLGSPLHF. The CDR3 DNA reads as TGTGCCACCCAAGGGGGCTTAGGTTCACCCCTCCACTTT.

The CDR3 is CASSRCIYTIRTEAFF. The CDR3 DNA sequence: TGTGCCAGCAGTCGGTGCATATACACAATTCGCACTGAAGCTTTCTTT. The chain is built from TRBV21-1 and TRBJ1-1. TRBV21-1 is recorded as a pseudogene. CDR3 length: 16 residues.

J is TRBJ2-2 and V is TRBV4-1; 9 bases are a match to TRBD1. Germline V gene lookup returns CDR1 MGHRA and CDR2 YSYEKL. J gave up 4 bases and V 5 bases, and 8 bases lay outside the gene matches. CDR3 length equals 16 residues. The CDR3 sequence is CASSSRTGVPTGELFF. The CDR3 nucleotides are TGCGCCAGCAGCTCCCGGACAGGGGTGCCCACCGGGGAGCTGTTTTTT.

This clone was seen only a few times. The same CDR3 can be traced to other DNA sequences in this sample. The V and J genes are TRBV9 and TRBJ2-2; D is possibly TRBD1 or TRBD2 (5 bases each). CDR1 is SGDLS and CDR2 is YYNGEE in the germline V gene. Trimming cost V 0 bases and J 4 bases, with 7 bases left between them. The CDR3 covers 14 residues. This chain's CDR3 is CASSVGGGTGELFF. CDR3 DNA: TGTGCCAGCAGCGTAGGTGGGGGCACCGGGGAGCTGTTTTTT.

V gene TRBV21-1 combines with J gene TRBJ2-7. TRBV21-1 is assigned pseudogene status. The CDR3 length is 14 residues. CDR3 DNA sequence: TGTGCCAGCATTCACCCGACCCTTACCTACGAGCAGTACTTC. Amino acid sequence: CASIHPTLTYEQYF.